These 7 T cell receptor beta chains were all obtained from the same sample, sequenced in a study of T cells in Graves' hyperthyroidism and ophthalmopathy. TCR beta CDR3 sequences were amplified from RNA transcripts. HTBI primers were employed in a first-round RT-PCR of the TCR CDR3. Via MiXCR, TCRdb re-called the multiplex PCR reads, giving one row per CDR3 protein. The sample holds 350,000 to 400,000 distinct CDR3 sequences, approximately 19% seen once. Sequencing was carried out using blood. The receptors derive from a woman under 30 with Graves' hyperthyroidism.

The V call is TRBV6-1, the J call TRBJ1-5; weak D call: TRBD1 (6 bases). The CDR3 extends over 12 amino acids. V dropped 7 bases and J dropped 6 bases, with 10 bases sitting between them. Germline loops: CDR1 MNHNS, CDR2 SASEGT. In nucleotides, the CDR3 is TGTGCCAGCAACCCCAGGGGTCAGCCCCAGCATTTT. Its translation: CASNPRGQPQHF.

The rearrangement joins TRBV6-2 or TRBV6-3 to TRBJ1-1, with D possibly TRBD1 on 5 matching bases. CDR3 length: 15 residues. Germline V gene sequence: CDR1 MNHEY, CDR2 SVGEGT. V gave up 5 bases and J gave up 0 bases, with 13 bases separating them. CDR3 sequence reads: CASSTPRDLNTEAFF. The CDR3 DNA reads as TGTGCCAGCAGTACCCCCCGGGACCTGAACACTGAAGCTTTCTTT.

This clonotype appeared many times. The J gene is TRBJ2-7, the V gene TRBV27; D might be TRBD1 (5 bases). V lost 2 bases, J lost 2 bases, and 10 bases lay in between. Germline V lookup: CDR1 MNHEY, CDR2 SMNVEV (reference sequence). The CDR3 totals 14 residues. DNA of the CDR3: TGTGCCAGCAGTTTAATGCAGGGCCCCTACGAGCAGTACTTC. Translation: CASSLMQGPYEQYF.

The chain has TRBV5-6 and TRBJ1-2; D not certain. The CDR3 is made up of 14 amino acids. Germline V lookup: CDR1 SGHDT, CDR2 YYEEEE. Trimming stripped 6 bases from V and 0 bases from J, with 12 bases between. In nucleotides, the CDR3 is TGTGCCAGCACCTACCTCGGCCCTAACTATGGCTACACCTTC. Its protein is CASTYLGPNYGYTF.

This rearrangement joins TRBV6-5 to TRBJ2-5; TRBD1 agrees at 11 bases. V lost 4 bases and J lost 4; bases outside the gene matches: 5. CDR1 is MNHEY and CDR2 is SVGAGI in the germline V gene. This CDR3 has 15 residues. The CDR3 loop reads CASSSRDRGRETQYF. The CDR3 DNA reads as TGTGCCAGCAGTTCTCGGGACAGGGGGAGAGAGACCCAGTACTTC.

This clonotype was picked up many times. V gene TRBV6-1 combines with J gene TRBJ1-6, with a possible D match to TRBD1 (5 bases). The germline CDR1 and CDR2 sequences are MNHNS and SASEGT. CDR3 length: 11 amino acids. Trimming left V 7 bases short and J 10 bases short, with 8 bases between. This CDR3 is CASKGSSPLHF. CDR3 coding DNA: TGTGCCAGCAAGGGGAGCTCACCCCTCCACTTT.

CDR3 region: CASSYTPGETEAFF. The DNA for the CDR3 is TGTGCCAGCAGTTACACCCCAGGGGAGACTGAAGCTTTCTTT. The chain has TRBV6-2 or TRBV6-3 and TRBJ1-1; D is possibly TRBD1 (6 bases). The germline V and J ends were trimmed by 2 bases and 5 bases, with 12 bases remaining between them. The CDR3 length is 14 residues. Germline lookup yields CDR1 MNHEY and CDR2 SVGEGT.